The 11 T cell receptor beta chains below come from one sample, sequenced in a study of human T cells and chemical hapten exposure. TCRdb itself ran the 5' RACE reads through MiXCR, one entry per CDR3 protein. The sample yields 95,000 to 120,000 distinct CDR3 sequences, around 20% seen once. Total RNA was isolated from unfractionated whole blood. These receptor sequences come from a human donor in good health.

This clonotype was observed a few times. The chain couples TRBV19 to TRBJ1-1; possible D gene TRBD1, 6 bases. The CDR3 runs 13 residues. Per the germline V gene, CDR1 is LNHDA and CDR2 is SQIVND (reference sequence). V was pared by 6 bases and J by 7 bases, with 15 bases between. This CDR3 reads CASSSTGKGEAFF. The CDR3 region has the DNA TGTGCCAGTAGCTCCACAGGGAAGGGTGAAGCTTTCTTT.

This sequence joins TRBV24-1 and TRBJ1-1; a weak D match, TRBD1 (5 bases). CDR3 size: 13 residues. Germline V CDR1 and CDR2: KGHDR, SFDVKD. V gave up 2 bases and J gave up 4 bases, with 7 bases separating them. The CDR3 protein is CATSDSGGTEAFF. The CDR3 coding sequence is TGTGCCACCAGTGATTCGGGGGGCACTGAAGCTTTCTTT.

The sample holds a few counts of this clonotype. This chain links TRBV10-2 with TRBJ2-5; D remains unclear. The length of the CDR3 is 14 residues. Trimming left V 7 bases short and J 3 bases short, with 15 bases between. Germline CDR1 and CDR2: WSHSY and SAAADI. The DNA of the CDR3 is TGCGCCAGCAAGAGCAGCCTTCTAAAAGAGACCCAGTACTTC. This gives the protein CASKSSLLKETQYF.

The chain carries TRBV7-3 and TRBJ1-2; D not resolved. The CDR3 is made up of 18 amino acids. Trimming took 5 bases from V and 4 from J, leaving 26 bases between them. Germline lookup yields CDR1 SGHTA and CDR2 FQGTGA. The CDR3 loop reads CASSHEGYGRQPGYGYTF. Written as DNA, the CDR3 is TGTGCCAGCAGCCACGAGGGTTATGGACGCCAACCGGGCTATGGCTACACCTTC.

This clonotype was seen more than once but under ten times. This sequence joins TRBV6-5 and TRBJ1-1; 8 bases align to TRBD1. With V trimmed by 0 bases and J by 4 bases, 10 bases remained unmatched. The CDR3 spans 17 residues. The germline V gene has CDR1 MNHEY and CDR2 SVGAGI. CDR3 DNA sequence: TGTGCCAGCAGTTACTCCTTTTTGGACAGGGTGGGCACTGAAGCTTTCTTT. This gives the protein CASSYSFLDRVGTEAFF.

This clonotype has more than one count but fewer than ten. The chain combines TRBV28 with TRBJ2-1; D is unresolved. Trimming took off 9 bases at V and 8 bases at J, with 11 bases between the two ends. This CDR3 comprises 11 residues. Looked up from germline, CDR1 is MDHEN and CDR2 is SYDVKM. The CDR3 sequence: CASGEYDEQFF. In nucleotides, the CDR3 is TGTGCCAGTGGGGAATACGATGAGCAGTTCTTC.

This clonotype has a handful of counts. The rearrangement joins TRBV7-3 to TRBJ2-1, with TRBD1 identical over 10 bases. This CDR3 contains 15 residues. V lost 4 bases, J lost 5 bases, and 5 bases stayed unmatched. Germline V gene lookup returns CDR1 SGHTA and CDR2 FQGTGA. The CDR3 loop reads CASSSRDRGNNEQFF. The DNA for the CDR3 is TGTGCCAGCAGCTCCCGGGACAGGGGCAACAATGAGCAGTTCTTC.

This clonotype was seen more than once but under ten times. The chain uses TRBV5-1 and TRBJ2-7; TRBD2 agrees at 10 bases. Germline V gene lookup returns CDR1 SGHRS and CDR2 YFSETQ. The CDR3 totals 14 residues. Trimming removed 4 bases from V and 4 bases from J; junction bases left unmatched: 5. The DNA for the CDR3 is TGCGCCAGCAGCCCTAGCGGGAGTGAGTACGAGCAGTACTTC. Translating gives CASSPSGSEYEQYF. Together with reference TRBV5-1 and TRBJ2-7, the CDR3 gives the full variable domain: KAGVTQTPRYLIKTRGQQVTLSCSPISGHRSVSWYQQTPGQGLQFLFEYFSETQRNKGNFPGRFSGRQFSNSRSEMNVSTLELGDSALYLCASSPSGSEYEQYFGPGTRLTVT.

The CDR3: CASRGLAGVPEQYF. The DNA for the CDR3 is TGCGCCAGCAGGGGACTAGCGGGAGTGCCCGAGCAGTACTTC. This rearrangement joins TRBV4-1 to TRBJ2-7; 14 bases are a match to TRBD2. The CDR3 extends over 14 amino acids. V shed 6 bases and J 6 bases; nucleotides not matched to a gene: 4. The germline CDR1 and CDR2 sequences are MGHRA and YSYEKL.

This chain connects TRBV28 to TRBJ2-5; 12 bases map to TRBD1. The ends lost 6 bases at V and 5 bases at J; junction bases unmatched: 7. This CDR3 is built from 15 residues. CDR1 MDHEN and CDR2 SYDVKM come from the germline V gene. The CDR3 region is CASRVGTGGSETQYF. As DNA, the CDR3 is TGTGCCAGCAGGGTTGGGACAGGGGGCTCGGAGACCCAGTACTTC. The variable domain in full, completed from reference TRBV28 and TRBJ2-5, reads DVKVTQSSRYLVKRTGEKVFLECVQDMDHENMFWYRQDPGLGLRLIYFSYDVKMKEKGDIPEGYSVSREKKERFSLILESASTNQTSMYLCASRVGTGGSETQYFGPGTRLLVL.

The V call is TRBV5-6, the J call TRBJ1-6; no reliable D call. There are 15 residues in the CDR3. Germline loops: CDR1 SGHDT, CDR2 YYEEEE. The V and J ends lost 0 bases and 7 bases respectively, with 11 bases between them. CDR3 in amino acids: CASSLGDVRNSPLHF. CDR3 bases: TGTGCCAGCAGCTTGGGAGACGTGAGGAATTCACCCCTCCACTTT.